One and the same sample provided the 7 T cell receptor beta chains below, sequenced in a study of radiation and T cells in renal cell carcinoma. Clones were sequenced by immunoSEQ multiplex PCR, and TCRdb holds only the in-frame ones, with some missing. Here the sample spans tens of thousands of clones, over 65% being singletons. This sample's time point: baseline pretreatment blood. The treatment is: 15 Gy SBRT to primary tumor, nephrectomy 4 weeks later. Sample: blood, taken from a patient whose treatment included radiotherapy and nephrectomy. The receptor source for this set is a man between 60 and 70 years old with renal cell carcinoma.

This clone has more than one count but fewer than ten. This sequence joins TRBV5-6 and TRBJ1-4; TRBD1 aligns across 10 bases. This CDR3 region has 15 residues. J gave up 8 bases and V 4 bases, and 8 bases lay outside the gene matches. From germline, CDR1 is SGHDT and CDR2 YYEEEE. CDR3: CASSPRQGAGEKLFF. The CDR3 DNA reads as TGTGCCAGCAGCCCTCGACAGGGGGCCGGAGAAAAACTGTTTTTT.

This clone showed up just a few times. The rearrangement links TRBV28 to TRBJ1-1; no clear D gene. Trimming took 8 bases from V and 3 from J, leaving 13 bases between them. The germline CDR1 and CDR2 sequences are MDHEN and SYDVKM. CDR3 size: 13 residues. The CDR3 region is CASLSDIYTEAFF. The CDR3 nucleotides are TGTGCCAGCCTTTCCGACATCTACACTGAAGCTTTCTTT. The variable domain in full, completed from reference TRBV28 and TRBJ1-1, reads DVKVTQSSRYLVKRTGEKVFLECVQDMDHENMFWYRQDPGLGLRLIYFSYDVKMKEKGDIPEGYSVSREKKERFSLILESASTNQTSMYLCASLSDIYTEAFFGQGTRLTVV.

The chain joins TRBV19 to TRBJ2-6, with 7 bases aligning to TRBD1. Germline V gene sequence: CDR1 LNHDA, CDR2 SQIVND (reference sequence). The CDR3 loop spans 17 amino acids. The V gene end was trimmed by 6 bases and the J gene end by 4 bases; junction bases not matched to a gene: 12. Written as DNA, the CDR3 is TGTGCCAGTAGGCGAGGGACAGCCCAGGACGGGGCCAACGTCCTGACTTTC. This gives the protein CASRRGTAQDGANVLTF.

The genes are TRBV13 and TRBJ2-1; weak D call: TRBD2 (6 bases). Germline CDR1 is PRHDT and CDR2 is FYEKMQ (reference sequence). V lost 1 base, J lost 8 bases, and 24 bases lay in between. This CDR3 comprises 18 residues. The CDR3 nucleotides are TGTGCCAGCAGCTTAGACCTTCGGGGGACTGGGGTTTCGGATGAGCAGTTCTTC. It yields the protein CASSLDLRGTGVSDEQFF.

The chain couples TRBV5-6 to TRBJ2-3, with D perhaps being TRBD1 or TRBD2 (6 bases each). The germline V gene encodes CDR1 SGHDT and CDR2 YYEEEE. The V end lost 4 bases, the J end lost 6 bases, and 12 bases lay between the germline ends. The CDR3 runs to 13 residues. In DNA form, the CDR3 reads TGTGCCAGCAGCCGCCGGGGGCTCGATACGCAGTATTTT. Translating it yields CASSRRGLDTQYF.

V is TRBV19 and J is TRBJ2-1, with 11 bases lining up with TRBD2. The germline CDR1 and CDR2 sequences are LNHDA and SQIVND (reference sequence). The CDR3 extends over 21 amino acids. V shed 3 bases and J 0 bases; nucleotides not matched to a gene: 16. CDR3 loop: CASSIGVRFSGRAFSYNEQFF. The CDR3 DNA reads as TGTGCCAGTAGTATTGGGGTCCGGTTTAGCGGGAGGGCCTTCTCCTACAATGAGCAGTTCTTC.

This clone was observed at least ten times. The CDR3 sequence is CASSFENGGSYEQYF. Here the CDR3 DNA reads TGCGCCAGCAGCTTCGAGAATGGCGGGAGCTACGAGCAGTACTTC. The rearrangement uses TRBV5-1 and TRBJ2-7, with 7 positions matching TRBD2. This CDR3 is 15 amino acids long. With 2 bases clipped from V and 3 bases from J, the junction kept 8 bases outside the gene matches. Germline-derived CDR1 and CDR2 are SGHRS and YFSETQ.